This T cell receptor beta chain comes out of a study of blood T cell repertoires in COVID-19 (dated by TCRdb to the early 2020s). Regarding the study in general: The collaborator samples originated in the United States, Italy and Spain and spanned the acute and convalescent phases of COVID-19. Where available, HLA class I and class II types were obtained from metadata supplied by the sample provider rather than from assay-based typing. The material from the prospective study consisted of cDNA or gDNA derived from T cells, B-cell-depleted T cells, or PBMCs. Nearly every sample came with metadata listing a de-identified subject ID, COVID-19 status, age in years and sex. Subjects who had been exposed to COVID-19, were actively infected with it, or had recovered from it provided the deeply sampled blood TCRbeta repertoires that made up the dataset. The repertoires were released in a freely available public database intended as a resource for research on the immune response to SARS-CoV-2. Samples were obtained from the ongoing ImmuneRACE study (first 160 participants) and from over a thousand subjects provided by 6 global collaborators.

The immunoSEQ Assay, a bias-controlled multiplex PCR, was used to amplify TCRbeta CDR3 regions from genomic DNA. Under the source paper's analysis protocol: Within the assay, amplification of reference gene primers was used to estimate how many nucleated cells each sample contained. To quantify the absolute abundance of each unique TCRbeta CDR3 rearrangement, sequence reads were collapsed and filtered. For each sample, productive Simpson clonality was calculated as the square root of Simpson's diversity index across productive rearrangements. TCRdb's version of the immuneACCESS table is confined to in-frame rearrangements and falls short of the full clone set. An unresolved V gene accounts for under half of the shortfall where checked; the remainder is of unknown origin. D and trimming come from the DNA, and the V and J calls and clone size come from that table. The sample table holds more than 150,000 clones, of which roughly 86% were seen once. The ten biggest clones cover roughly 0.58% of the sample.

At one collaborating source in Seattle, patients were enrolled during active infection and were followed longitudinally through the course of disease. Whole blood was collected in K2EDTA tubes by collaborating institutions according to the institutions' own protocols. For TCRbeta analysis, collaborator samples were shipped as frozen whole blood, as isolated PBMCs, or as DNA extracted from either sample type. The study at large found these results: Clinical and demographic metadata were provided uncurated, with the amount varying by source and participant.

Comments on this clone: The specificity of this receptor is unknown. The input lacks base qualities; no much larger clone sits a single base away.

What was sequenced was peripheral blood. The clonotype was recovered from a man between 60 and 75 years old with COVID-19, enrolled during active disease.

Here is the DNA: TGTGCCAGCAGTGAATTCCTGGGACAGGGTTACACTGAAGCTTTCTTT. Translated, it gives CASSEFLGQGYTEAFF. The rearrangement joined TRBV6-1 to TRBJ1-1; 9 of the junction bases match TRBD1. V is trimmed back by 2 bases and J by 3 bases, and the junction contains 7 bases that no gene match accounts for. The cysteine opens and the phenylalanine closes a CDR3 of 16 amino acids. CDR3 DNA only is kept here, 48 bases in frame from base 1. Based on the germline V gene, the CDR1 and CDR2 sequences are MNHNS and SASEGT.